Listed here are 26 T cell receptor beta chains from one sample, sequenced in a study of blood T cells in healthy people across ages. A second PCR, run for about 7 to 11 cycles, used a sample-barcoded 5' primer plus a J-beta primer mix. TCRdb fed the 5' RACE reads into MiXCR, producing one record per CDR3 protein. The sample consists of 1.5 million to 2 million distinct CDR3 sequences, roughly 27% of them appearing once. The sequencing sample was made of blood. These TCRs come from a woman aged 30 to 39 in good health.

This sequence joins TRBV24-1 and TRBJ2-1; 8 nucleotides agree with TRBD2. J lost 7 bases, V lost 5 bases, and 12 bases had no gene match. Germline V gene lookup returns CDR1 KGHDR and CDR2 SFDVKD. The CDR3 has 16 amino acids. This CDR3 reads CATSAGYYGRGNEQFF. The CDR3 region has the DNA TGTGCCACCAGTGCCGGATATTACGGGAGGGGGAATGAGCAGTTCTTC.

V is TRBV6-2 or TRBV6-3 and J is TRBJ1-1; TRBD1 agrees at 8 bases. Trimming cost V 6 bases and J 10 bases; bases outside gene matches: 7. Germline V gene data show CDR1 as MNHEY and CDR2 as SVGEGT. The length of the CDR3 is 12 residues. CDR3 amino acids: CASSDRGMGAFF. The CDR3 nucleotides are TGTGCCAGCAGCGACAGGGGTATGGGAGCTTTCTTT.

This clonotype was detected a few times. The chain is built from TRBV11-2 and TRBJ1-2, with a possible D match to TRBD1 (5 bases). Trimming left V 5 bases short and J 2 bases short, with 21 bases between. From germline, CDR1 is SGHAT and CDR2 FQNNGV. The CDR3 sequence is 17 residues long. The DNA of the CDR3 is TGTGCCAGCAGCCCGCGAGCCCTGACGCGGGGGAACTATGGCTACACCTTC. It is translated as CASSPRALTRGNYGYTF.

Only a few counts were recorded for this clonotype. This sequence joins TRBV5-1 and TRBJ1-6; 8 positions agree with TRBD1. Trimming at V came to 4 bases and at J to 8 bases, leaving 8 bases not matched to a gene. This CDR3 has 15 amino acids. Germline lookup yields CDR1 SGHRS and CDR2 YFSETQ. The CDR3, as DNA: TGCGCCAGCAGCGGATGGACAGGGCCGGATTCACCCCTCCACTTT. This codes for CASSGWTGPDSPLHF. Drawing the rest from reference TRBV5-1 and TRBJ1-6, the complete variable domain is KAGVTQTPRYLIKTRGQQVTLSCSPISGHRSVSWYQQTPGQGLQFLFEYFSETQRNKGNFPGRFSGRQFSNSRSEMNVSTLELGDSALYLCASSGWTGPDSPLHFGNGTRLTVT.

There are many counts of this clonotype. The rearrangement links TRBV29-1 to TRBJ2-7, with D tentatively TRBD2 (7 bases). CDR3 length: 14 amino acids. Germline V gene lookup returns CDR1 SQVTM and CDR2 ANQGSEA. V lost 4 bases and J 3 bases, leaving 16 bases between the germline ends. The DNA for the CDR3 is TGCAGCGTTGGGATAGGACTAGGGGGCTACGAGCAGTACTTC. This sequence encodes CSVGIGLGGYEQYF.

The CDR3 DNA follows: TGCGCCAGCAGACTAGCGGTAAGCTCCTACAATGAGCAGTTCTTC. Its protein product is CASRLAVSSYNEQFF. The chain carries TRBV5-1 and TRBJ2-1; 8 nucleotides agree with TRBD2. Germline CDR1 reads SGHRS; CDR2 reads YFSETQ. This CDR3 comprises 15 residues. J lost 0 bases, V lost 5 bases, and 4 bases had no gene match.

As regards this clonotype: Given a much more abundant clone one base away, this may be a read error. The rearrangement joins TRBV10-3 to TRBJ1-2; 7 nucleotides match TRBD1. The CDR3 runs 14 residues. CDR1 and CDR2 from the germline V gene are ENHRY and SYGVKD. CDR3 protein: CAISEAQGWYGCTF. The CDR3, as DNA: TGTGCCATCAGTGAGGCACAGGGGTGGTATGGCTGCACCTTC.

This clonotype is a singleton in its sample. As the CDR3 is not closed by the conserved phenylalanine or tryptophan, this likely results from a read error. The genes are TRBV5-1 and TRBJ2-7; D uncertain. V lost 3 bases, J lost 1 base, and 11 bases lay in between. The germline CDR1 and CDR2 sequences are SGHRS and YFSETQ. The CDR3 has 14 amino acids. CDR3 protein: CASSSSGGSYEQYI. In nucleotides, the CDR3 is TGCGCCAGCAGCTCCTCGGGTGGGTCCTACGAGCAGTACATC.

This clonotype has a single count. This chain uses TRBV7-8 with TRBJ2-4; the D is unclear. Judging by the DNA end, TRBJ2-5 fits better; the J call may be wrong. The CDR3 totals 19 residues. Germline values: CDR1 SGHVS, CDR2 FQNEAQ. CDR3 DNA: TGTGCCAGCAGTTACCCGGGCTCTCGGTCCCAAAACTTACAAGAGACCCAGTACTTC. Amino acid sequence: CASSYPGSRSQNLQETQYF.

The genes are TRBV20-1 and TRBJ2-7; 11 positions match TRBD2. The CDR3 is 15 amino acids. Germline V gene data show CDR1 as DFQATT and CDR2 as SNEGSKA (reference sequence). V lost 6 bases to trimming and J lost 2 bases; unmatched junction nucleotides: 9. The CDR3: CSAKPGLAAAYEQYF. The CDR3 bases are TGCAGTGCAAAACCGGGACTAGCGGCCGCCTACGAGCAGTACTTC.

The rearrangement links TRBV14 to TRBJ1-5; a weak D match, TRBD1 (5 bases). The V gene's germline CDR1 is SGHDN and CDR2 FVKESK. V gave up 0 bases and J gave up 3 bases, with 18 bases separating them. The CDR3 extends over 18 amino acids. CDR3 protein: CASSQDRGHYPPNQPQHF. The DNA of the CDR3 is TGTGCCAGCAGCCAAGATAGAGGACACTACCCTCCCAATCAGCCCCAGCATTTT.

The V call is TRBV3-1, the J call TRBJ2-2; the D call may be TRBD1 or TRBD2 (6 bases each). Germline V gene lookup returns CDR1 LGHDT and CDR2 YNNKEL (reference sequence). The CDR3 is 16 amino acids. Trimming left V 3 bases short and J 2 bases short, with 13 bases between. CDR3 region: CASSQDWGANTGELFF. DNA of the CDR3: TGTGCCAGCAGCCAGGATTGGGGGGCAAACACCGGGGAGCTGTTTTTT.

The V gene is TRBV7-8, the J gene TRBJ1-4; D is unclear. Looked up from germline, CDR1 is SGHVS and CDR2 is FQNEAQ. The CDR3 has 17 residues. Deletions cut 5 bases from V and 8 bases from J, with 24 bases between. CDR3 coding DNA: TGTGCCAGCAGCAGTCTGTGGACTCGGGGTCAGAGGGAAAAACTGTTTTTT. Residues: CASSSLWTRGQREKLFF.

This chain uses TRBV12-3 or TRBV12-4 with TRBJ1-3; D remains unclear. Trimming removed 6 bases from V and 5 bases from J, with 14 bases in between. The CDR3 sequence is 14 residues long. Written as DNA, the CDR3 is TGTGCCAGCAGAGTACAGAGAAATAGAAACACCATATATTTT. It specifies CASRVQRNRNTIYF.

The chain has TRBV6-1 and TRBJ2-5; 9 bases match TRBD2. The closer fit of TRBJ2-7 to the DNA end suggests the J call may be wrong. This CDR3 is built from 18 residues. Germline V CDR1 and CDR2: MNHNS, SASEGT. The CDR3 reads CASSQTARASGTYYEQYF. CDR3 coding DNA: TGTGCCAGCAGCCAAACAGCTAGGGCTAGCGGGACCTACTACGAGCAGTACTTC.

This clonotype was found many times. The chain links TRBV9 to TRBJ2-5; D possibly matches TRBD1 or TRBD2 (7 bases each). This CDR3 contains 13 residues. Germline V lookup: CDR1 SGDLS, CDR2 YYNGEE. Trimming left V 2 bases short and J 4 bases short, with 9 bases between. The CDR3 DNA is TGTGCCAGCAGCGTCAGGGGGGGAGAGACCCAGTACTTC. Amino acid sequence: CASSVRGGETQYF.

This clonotype came up a few times. The genes are TRBV4-2 and TRBJ1-2; no reliable D call. In germline, CDR1 is LGHNA, CDR2 YNFKEQ. The length of the CDR3 is 13 residues. Between the trimmed V and J ends, which lost 11 bases and 4 bases, there was a span of 17 bases. The CDR3 here is CAGWEGGIYGYTF. Here the CDR3 DNA reads TGTGCCGGCTGGGAGGGAGGAATCTATGGCTACACCTTC.

This clonotype was counted many times. This chain's CDR3 is CSVSQGQGARGYGYTF. The CDR3 DNA follows: TGCAGCGTCAGTCAAGGACAGGGGGCGAGAGGCTATGGCTACACCTTC. The chain employs TRBV29-1 and TRBJ1-2; 11 bases align to TRBD1. The length of the CDR3 is 16 residues. The ends lost 6 bases at V and 4 bases at J; junction bases unmatched: 13. CDR1 is SQVTM, CDR2 ANQGSEA, per germline.

The chain couples TRBV5-1 to TRBJ2-3; TRBD1 aligns across 7 bases. V shed 9 bases and J 5 bases; nucleotides not matched to a gene: 12. This CDR3 has 14 amino acids. CDR1 is SGHRS, CDR2 YFSETQ, per germline. The CDR3 spells CATLQGTWEDTQYF. CDR3 DNA sequence: TGCGCCACCCTACAGGGGACGTGGGAAGATACGCAGTATTTT.

The chain has TRBV2 and TRBJ1-1, with a possible D match to TRBD1 (5 bases). This CDR3 is built from 13 residues. The germline V gene encodes CDR1 SNHLY and CDR2 FYNNEI. With 1 base removed from V and 6 bases from J, the gap between germline ends came to 9 bases. The DNA for the CDR3 is TGTGCCAGCAGTGAAGAGTGGGGGGCTGAAGCTTTCTTT. It yields the protein CASSEEWGAEAFF.

The V call is TRBV10-3, the J call TRBJ2-3, with TRBD1 as a possible D gene (5 bases). Trimming pared 6 bases from V and 1 base from J, leaving 23 bases between. CDR1 and CDR2 from the germline V gene are ENHRY and SYGVKD. The CDR3 extends over 18 amino acids. The CDR3 loop reads CAIRYDSFRPEGTDTQYF. DNA for the CDR3: TGTGCCATCAGATACGACAGTTTCAGGCCCGAAGGCACAGATACGCAGTATTTT.

As to this clonotype: It may be a read error: a sequence one base away is much more abundant. V is TRBV6-5 and J is TRBJ2-5; D possibly corresponds to TRBD1 (6 bases). V was pared by 5 bases and J by 13 bases, with 20 bases between. In germline, CDR1 is MNHEY, CDR2 SVGAGI. The CDR3 is made up of 13 amino acids. In DNA form, the CDR3 reads TGTGCCAGCAGTCGGACAGTTGGGCGCGAGCGGTACTTC. Protein product: CASSRTVGRERYF.

This clonotype was observed a few times. The genes are TRBV10-3 and TRBJ2-2; the D is unclear. Germline CDR1 ENHRY, CDR2 SYGVKD. CDR3 length: 14 amino acids. V shed 0 bases and J shed 6 bases, with 8 bases lying between them. The CDR3 loop reads CAISESQSAGELFF. As DNA, the CDR3 is TGTGCCATCAGTGAGTCCCAGTCCGCCGGGGAGCTGTTTTTT.

This clonotype was counted many times. The chain carries TRBV5-1 and TRBJ2-7, with D perhaps matching TRBD1 or TRBD2 (5 bases each). Trimming removed 1 base at V and 3 bases at J, with 17 bases between. The germline CDR1 and CDR2 sequences are SGHRS and YFSETQ. This CDR3 spans 16 amino acids. CDR3 in amino acids: CASSLYSGAVVYEQYF. CDR3 nucleotides: TGCGCCAGCAGCTTGTATTCCGGGGCGGTTGTCTACGAGCAGTACTTC. The variable domain in full, completed from reference TRBV5-1 and TRBJ2-7, reads KAGVTQTPRYLIKTRGQQVTLSCSPISGHRSVSWYQQTPGQGLQFLFEYFSETQRNKGNFPGRFSGRQFSNSRSEMNVSTLELGDSALYLCASSLYSGAVVYEQYFGPGTRLTVT.

By share of the sample, this clonotype is medium-sized. DNA for the CDR3: TGCGCCAGCAGCCAAGATAGCGGGAGCTCTGGTGAGCAGTTCTTC. Its translation is CASSQDSGSSGEQFF. This chain uses TRBV4-1 with TRBJ2-1, with 9 bases identical to TRBD2. This CDR3 spans 15 amino acids. Per germline, CDR1 MGHRA and CDR2 YSYEKL. Trimming cost V 0 bases and J 9 bases; bases outside gene matches: 6.

On this clonotype: This may stem from a read error, because a much larger clone lies one nucleotide away. The chain recombines TRBV5-1 with TRBJ2-3, with D possibly called TRBD1 or TRBD2 (5 bases each). With 0 bases removed from V and 10 bases from J, the gap between germline ends came to 24 bases. The CDR3 spans 17 residues. Germline CDR1 is SGHRS and CDR2 is YFSETQ. The CDR3 DNA reads TGCGCCAGCAGCTTGGACGTTTTAGGGACCGGGCGAAATGCGCAGTATTTT. It codes for CASSLDVLGTGRNAQYF. Combining the CDR3 with reference TRBV5-1 and TRBJ2-3 gives the whole variable domain KAGVTQTPRYLIKTRGQQVTLSCSPISGHRSVSWYQQTPGQGLQFLFEYFSETQRNKGNFPGRFSGRQFSNSRSEMNVSTLELGDSALYLCASSLDVLGTGRNAQYFGPGTRLTVL.